Described below is a single TCR beta chain sequence and its context. Its antigen is as yet unknown. The CDR3 spans 14 residues. Germline V gene lookup returns CDR1 MDHEN and CDR2 SYDVKM. The V segment lost 4 bases and the J segment 3 bases; nucleotides outside the gene matches: 5. This record comes from a study of shared clonotypes between healthy human individuals. For the study at large: Each donor had three CD4 naive, three CD4 memory, two CD8 naive and one CD8 memory plate.

Naive-designated CD8 cells lacked CD45RO, were positively enriched for CCR7, and omitted terminally differentiated effector memory CD45RA+ cells. The donor population consisted of healthy HIV-negative adults with no recent acute infections or vaccinations. Study-wide points: The study's rarefaction showed incomplete sorted-subset sequencing despite large depth. With a few donors compared, about 5.2% of naive CD4 clonotypes were shared.

Profiled with immunoSEQ multiplex PCR; TCRdb holds only in-frame clones, not every one. The sample holds hundreds of thousands of clones, around 96% seen once. This TCR came from a young woman in good health. Material for sequencing was naive CD8+ T cells sorted from blood. The rearrangement uses TRBV28 and TRBJ2-7; 8 bases agree with TRBD1. Here the CDR3 reads CASSSWDRNYEQYF. CDR3 coding DNA: TGTGCCAGCAGTTCCTGGGACAGGAACTACGAGCAGTACTTC.